This T cell receptor beta chain derives from a study of T cell repertoires in cytomegalovirus infection. Background on the study: Matching HLA type, along with CMV infection, was indicated by public TCR beta signatures.

This clonotype was counted at least ten times. The antigen is unknown. Findings and limits, study-wide: Cumulative frequency of public TCR beta families picked out carriers of CMV plus the relevant HLA. CMV-specific TCR beta clonotypes restricted by HLA-C were the ones dominating the ex vivo response.

TCRdb passed the reads through MiXCR, listing each CDR3 protein once. The table includes 250,000 to 300,000 distinct CDR3 sequences, over 15% detected once. V was clipped by 4 bases and J by 0 bases; unmatched bases: 10. The germline CDR1 and CDR2 sequences are SEHNR and FQNEAQ (reference sequence). The CDR3 is made up of 18 amino acids. J is TRBJ2-2 and V is TRBV7-9, with 8 bases that match TRBD2. The specimen was CD8+ T cells from PBMCs. The receptor was isolated from a human donor in good health (CMV status not recorded). Some clones in this sample may be carry-over from other donors' samples. CDR3 in amino acids: CASSSTIAGPTNTGELFF. Written as DNA, the CDR3 is TGTGCCAGCAGCTCGACTATAGCGGGGCCCACGAACACCGGGGAGCTGTTTTTT.